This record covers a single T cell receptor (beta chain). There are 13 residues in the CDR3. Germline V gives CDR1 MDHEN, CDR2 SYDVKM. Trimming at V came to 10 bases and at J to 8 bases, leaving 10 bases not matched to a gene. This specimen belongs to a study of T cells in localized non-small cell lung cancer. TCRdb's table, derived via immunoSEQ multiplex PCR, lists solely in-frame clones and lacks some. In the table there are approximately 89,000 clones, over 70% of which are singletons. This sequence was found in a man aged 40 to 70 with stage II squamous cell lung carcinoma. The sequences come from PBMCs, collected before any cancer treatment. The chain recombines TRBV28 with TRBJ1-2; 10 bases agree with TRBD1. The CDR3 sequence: CATLDRGAGGYTF. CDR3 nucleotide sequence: TGTGCCACCCTGGACAGGGGGGCCGGCGGCTACACCTTC.